This TCR beta chain comes out of a study of glioma-infiltrating T cells after dendritic cell vaccination. Study information: Treatment, given 2003 to 2012, was autologous tumor lysate-pulsed dendritic cell vaccination. Overall study results and limits: Few patients contributed both blood and tumor specimens.

The immunoSEQ assay amplified TCRB CDR3 from up to roughly 2 ug DNA. Amplification used 60 V beta primers and 13 J beta primers. Using immunoSEQ multiplex PCR, the repertoire was profiled, and TCRdb retains in-frame clones only, with some absent. The data contain roughly 38,000 clones, approximately 82% of them seen just once; the ten biggest clones take up approximately 8.3%. As to this clone: The target antigen is unknown.

CDR1 LGHNA and CDR2 YNFKEQ come from the germline V gene. The CDR3 length is 18 residues. V lost 0 bases and J lost 3; bases outside the gene matches: 6. The specimen comprised blood, sampled before dendritic cell vaccination. This chain connects TRBV4-2 to TRBJ2-3; 13 bases are shared with TRBD2. The TCR was taken from a human donor with glioblastoma. CDR3 amino acids: CASSQEPGLAGATDTQYF. CDR3 in DNA: TGTGCCAGCAGCCAAGAGCCCGGACTAGCGGGGGCTACAGATACGCAGTATTTT.